The clone carrying this TCR beta chain was observed a handful of times. Antigen specificity is unknown. Germline-derived CDR1 and CDR2 are LNHDA and SQIVND (reference sequence). The ends were cut back, 4 bases at V and 4 bases at J, with 10 bases in the middle. This CDR3 has 13 amino acids. The study sampled blood at baseline, cycle 4 day 1, and cycle 7 day 1. TCRdb keeps only in-frame clones here, not all; method: immunoSEQ multiplex PCR. The sample contains around 21,000 clones, roughly 84% of which appear only once. The data originate from a study of OX40 agonist ivuxolimab in advanced cancers. The wider study: Partial responses were observed in three patients, of whom one had hepatocellular carcinoma and two had cutaneous melanoma.

Study results and limitations: Nonresponders, in some cases, also had low normalized T-cell clonal expansion. Compared with others, partial responders at 0.1-3.0 mg/kg displayed clonal expansion among the lowest.

This TCR was recovered from an adult with an advanced solid tumor such as melanoma, head and neck, liver or kidney cancer. The chain employs TRBV19 and TRBJ1-1, with a possible D match to TRBD1 (6 bases). The source material was CD4+ or CD8+ T cells sorted from blood, sampled in a trial of the OX40 agonist ivuxolimab. CDR3 coding DNA: TGTGCCAGTAGTAGCGGGGGCCCCACTGAAGCTTTCTTT. Its protein product is CASSSGGPTEAFF.